This TCR beta chain was observed in a study of T-cell memory formation after mild COVID-19. Study-wide context: Most TCR clusters belonged to a single donor.

TCRdb called the 5' RACE reads again in MiXCR, with one record for every CDR3 protein. In the table there are 190,000 or so distinct CDR3 sequences, 10% of which are singletons. The germline gives CDR1 SGHRS, CDR2 YFSETQ. The ends were cut back, 4 bases at V and 0 bases at J, with 10 bases in the middle. CDR3 length: 14 residues. There are a few counts of this clonotype. Its antigen remains unidentified. Points from the study as a whole: Proof of SARS-CoV-2 specificity was absent for the second-wave clones that crested on day 37.

The TCR comes from a man younger than 35 who had mild COVID-19 (a few samples of this study predate the infection). Cell type and time point are not known. V usage is TRBV5-1 and J usage is TRBJ1-1; TRBD1 might be the D (6 bases). What was sequenced was PBMCs or a T cell subset sorted from them (not recorded which). Written as DNA, the CDR3 is TGCGCCAGCAGCAGGGGGGACATGAACACTGAAGCTTTCTTT. As protein: CASSRGDMNTEAFF.